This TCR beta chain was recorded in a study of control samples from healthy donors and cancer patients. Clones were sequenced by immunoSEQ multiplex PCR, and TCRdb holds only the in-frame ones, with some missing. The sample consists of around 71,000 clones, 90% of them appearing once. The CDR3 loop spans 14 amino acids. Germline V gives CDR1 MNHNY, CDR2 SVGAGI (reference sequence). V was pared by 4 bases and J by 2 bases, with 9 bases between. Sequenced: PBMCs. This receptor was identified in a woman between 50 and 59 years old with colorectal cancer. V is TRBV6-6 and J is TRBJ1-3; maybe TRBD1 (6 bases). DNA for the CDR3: TGTGCCAGCAGTTCAGGGGTAACTGGAAACACCATATATTTT. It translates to CASSSGVTGNTIYF.